Here is one T cell receptor beta chain with its context. These data originate in a study of blood T cell repertoires in COVID-19. Produced via immunoSEQ multiplex PCR; TCRdb's table is partial and in-frame only. The table includes 300,000 to 400,000 clones, 88% detected once. CDR3 length: 14 amino acids. Trimming removed 7 bases from V and 0 bases from J; junction bases left unmatched: 5. Germline CDR1 and CDR2: SGDLS and YYNGEE. Sequences were obtained from PBMCs or T cells enriched from blood (not recorded which). The TCR sequence derives from a woman between 18 and 29 years old who had recovered from COVID-19. The V and J genes are TRBV9 and TRBJ1-1, with 8 nucleotides matching TRBD1. CDR3 amino acids: CASGQGRMNTEAFF. The CDR3 region has the DNA TGTGCCAGCGGACAGGGACGGATGAACACTGAAGCTTTCTTT.